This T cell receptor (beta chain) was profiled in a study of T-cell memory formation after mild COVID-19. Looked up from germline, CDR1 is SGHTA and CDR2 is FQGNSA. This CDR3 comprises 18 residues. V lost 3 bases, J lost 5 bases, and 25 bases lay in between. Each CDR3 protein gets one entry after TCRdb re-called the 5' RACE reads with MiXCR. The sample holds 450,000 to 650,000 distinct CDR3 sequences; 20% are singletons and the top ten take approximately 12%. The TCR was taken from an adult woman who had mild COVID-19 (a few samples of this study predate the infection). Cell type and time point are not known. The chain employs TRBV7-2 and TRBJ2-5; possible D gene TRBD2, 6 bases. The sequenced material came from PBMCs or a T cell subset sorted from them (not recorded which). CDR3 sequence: CASSFEHFSGPGVETQYF. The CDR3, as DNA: TGTGCCAGCAGCTTTGAGCATTTTAGCGGCCCTGGGGTGGAGACCCAGTACTTC.